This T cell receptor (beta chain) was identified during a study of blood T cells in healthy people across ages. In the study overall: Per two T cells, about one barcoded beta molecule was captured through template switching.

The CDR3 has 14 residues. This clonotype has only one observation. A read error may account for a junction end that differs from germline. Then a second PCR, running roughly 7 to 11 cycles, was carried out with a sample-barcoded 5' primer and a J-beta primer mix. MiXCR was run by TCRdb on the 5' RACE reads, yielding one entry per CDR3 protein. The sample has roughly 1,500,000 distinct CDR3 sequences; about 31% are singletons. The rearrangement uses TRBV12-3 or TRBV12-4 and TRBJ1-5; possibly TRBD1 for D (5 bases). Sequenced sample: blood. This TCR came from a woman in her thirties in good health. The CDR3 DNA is TGCGCCAGTAATCTAGGGGAGGCGGGGCAGCCCCAGCATTTT. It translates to CASNLGEAGQPQHF.